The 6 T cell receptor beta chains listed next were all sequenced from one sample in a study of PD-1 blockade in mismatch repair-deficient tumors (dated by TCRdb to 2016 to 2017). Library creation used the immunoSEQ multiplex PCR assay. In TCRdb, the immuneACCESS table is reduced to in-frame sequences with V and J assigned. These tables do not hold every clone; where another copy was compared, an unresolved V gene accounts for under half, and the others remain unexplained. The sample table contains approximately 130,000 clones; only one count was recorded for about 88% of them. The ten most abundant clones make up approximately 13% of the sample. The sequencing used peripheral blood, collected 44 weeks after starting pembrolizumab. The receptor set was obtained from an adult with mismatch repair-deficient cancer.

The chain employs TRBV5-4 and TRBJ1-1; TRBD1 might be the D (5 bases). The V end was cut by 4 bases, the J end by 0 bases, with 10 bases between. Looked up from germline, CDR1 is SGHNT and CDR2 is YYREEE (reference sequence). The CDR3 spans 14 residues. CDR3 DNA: TGTGCCAGCAGCGGGGCGGGGGTGAACACTGAAGCTTTCTTT. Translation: CASSGAGVNTEAFF.

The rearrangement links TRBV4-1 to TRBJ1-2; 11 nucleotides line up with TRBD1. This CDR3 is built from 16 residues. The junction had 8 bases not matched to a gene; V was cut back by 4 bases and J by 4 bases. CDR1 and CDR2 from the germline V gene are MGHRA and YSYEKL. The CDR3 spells CASSPSGTGGPYGYTF. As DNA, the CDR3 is TGCGCCAGCAGCCCCTCCGGGACAGGGGGTCCCTATGGCTACACCTTC.

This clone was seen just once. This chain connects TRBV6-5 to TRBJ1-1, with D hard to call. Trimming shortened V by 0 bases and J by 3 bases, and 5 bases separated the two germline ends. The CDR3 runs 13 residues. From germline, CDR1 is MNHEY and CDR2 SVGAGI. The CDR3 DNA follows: TGTGCCAGCAGTTACTCACTCCACACTGAAGCTTTCTTT. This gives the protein CASSYSLHTEAFF.

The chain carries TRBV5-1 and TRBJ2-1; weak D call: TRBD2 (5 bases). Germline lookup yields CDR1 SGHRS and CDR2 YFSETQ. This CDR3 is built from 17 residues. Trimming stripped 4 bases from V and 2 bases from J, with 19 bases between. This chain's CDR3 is CASSKSLQAETYNEQFF. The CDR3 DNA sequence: TGCGCCAGCAGCAAATCTCTACAAGCGGAGACCTACAATGAGCAGTTCTTC.

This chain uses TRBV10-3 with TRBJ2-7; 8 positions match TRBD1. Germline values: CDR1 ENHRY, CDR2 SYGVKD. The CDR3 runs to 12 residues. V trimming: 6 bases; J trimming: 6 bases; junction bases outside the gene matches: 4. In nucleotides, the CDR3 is TGTGCCATCAGGCAGGGGGCCCGCGAGCAGTACTTC. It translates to CAIRQGAREQYF.

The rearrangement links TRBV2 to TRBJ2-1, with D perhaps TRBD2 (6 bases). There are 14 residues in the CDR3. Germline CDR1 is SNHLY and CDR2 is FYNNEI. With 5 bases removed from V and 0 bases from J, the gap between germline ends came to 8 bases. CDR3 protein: CASSRGLSYNEQFF. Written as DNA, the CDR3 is TGTGCCAGCAGTAGGGGACTCTCCTACAATGAGCAGTTCTTC.